This TCR beta chain was observed in a study of T cell repertoires in cytomegalovirus infection. Study-level background: Public signatures in TCR beta pointed to CMV infection and matching HLA type.

This clonotype was seen a handful of times. A single record per CDR3 protein comes from TCRdb applying MiXCR to the reads. The sample has a few hundred thousand distinct CDR3 sequences; 17% are singletons. Trimming took 6 bases from V and 2 from J, leaving 14 bases between them. The CDR3 has 14 residues. Germline V CDR1 and CDR2: DFQATT, SNEGSKA (reference sequence). Sequencing input: PBMCs. The chain is built from TRBV20-1 and TRBJ1-5; D unresolved. The source is a human donor in good health (CMV status not recorded). Some clones in this sample may be carry-over from other donors' samples. CDR3 DNA: TGCAGTGCGAAGGTGGGAAGCGGCAATCAGCCCCAGCATTTT. It encodes CSAKVGSGNQPQHF.